A single sample gave rise to the 5 T cell receptor beta chains below, sequenced in a study of shared clonotypes between healthy human individuals. Using immunoSEQ multiplex PCR, the repertoire was profiled, and TCRdb retains in-frame clones only, with some absent. This sample has about 1.5 million clones, with approximately 98% found just once. Material: naive CD4+ T cells sorted from blood. Subset of the sample: CD45RA+ positively selected. These receptors all stem from a man aged 25 to 40 in good health.

Concerning this clone: In the same sample, other DNA sequences code for this CDR3. The rearrangement uses TRBV5-1 and TRBJ2-1; D unresolved. Germline CDR1 reads SGHRS; CDR2 reads YFSETQ. Trimming shortened V by 0 bases and J by 8 bases, and 3 bases separated the two germline ends. CDR3 length: 11 amino acids. The CDR3 region has the DNA TGCGCCAGCAGCTTGGAAGATGAGCAGTTCTTC. It translates to CASSLEDEQFF.

The chain has TRBV28 and TRBJ2-3; 7 bases map to TRBD1. This CDR3 is 15 amino acids long. The germline CDR1 and CDR2 sequences are MDHEN and SYDVKM. The V segment lost 6 bases and the J segment 5 bases; nucleotides outside the gene matches: 11. CDR3 amino acids: CASSVVRTGEDTQYF. DNA for the CDR3: TGTGCCAGCAGCGTAGTCCGTACAGGGGAAGATACGCAGTATTTT.

A word on this clone: Other DNA sequences within the sample encode an identical CDR3. J is TRBJ2-1 and V is TRBV20-1; D is ambiguous. The V end was cut by 3 bases, the J end by 7 bases, with 7 bases between. Germline loops: CDR1 DFQATT, CDR2 SNEGSKA (reference sequence). This CDR3 contains 11 residues. The DNA of the CDR3 is TGCAGTGCTAGCCGTGTAAATGAGCAGTTCTTC. Residues: CSASRVNEQFF.

As for this clone: Other DNA sequences from this sample encode an identical CDR3 as well. V is TRBV5-4 and J is TRBJ2-7, with 11 positions matching TRBD2. Germline V gene lookup returns CDR1 SGHNT and CDR2 YYREEE (reference sequence). V lost 5 bases, J lost 6 bases, and 4 bases stayed unmatched. The CDR3 totals 13 residues. The DNA of the CDR3 is TGTGCCAGCAGTTTAGCGGGAGGGAGCGAGCAGTACTTC. Translating gives CASSLAGGSEQYF.

The chain links TRBV27 to TRBJ2-7, with 12 positions matching TRBD2. Germline V CDR1 and CDR2: MNHEY, SMNVEV (reference sequence). The CDR3 is 19 amino acids. V was clipped by 7 bases and J by 2 bases; unmatched bases: 18. The CDR3, as DNA: TGTGCCAGCAAGCGATGGGGGGCTAGCGGGAGGGCCGGGACCTACGAGCAGTACTTC. Amino acid sequence: CASKRWGASGRAGTYEQYF.